These 9 T cell receptor beta chains originate from one sample sequenced in a study of T-cell reconstitution after alpha-beta-depleted transplantation in children. The library targeted TCRbeta and was prepared with unique molecular identifiers. TCRdb used MiXCR to reprocess the PCR reads, holding one entry per CDR3 protein. The table lists roughly 220,000 distinct CDR3 sequences, more than 7.5% of them singletons. Source: PBMCs from the stem cell graft donor, taken from the stem cell graft. These receptors all stem from a human donor who donated a stem cell graft to a child with SCID.

This clonotype was seen at least ten times. The V and J genes are TRBV20-1 and TRBJ2-3, with D uncertain. The CDR3 is 16 residues long. Between the trimmed V and J ends, which lost 0 bases and 4 bases, there was a span of 17 bases. The V gene's germline CDR1 is DFQATT and CDR2 SNEGSKA (reference sequence). The CDR3 is CSARDPARNYADTQYF. The CDR3 DNA sequence: TGCAGTGCTAGAGATCCAGCGAGGAATTATGCAGATACGCAGTATTTT.

The table lists this clonotype with a few counts. V usage is TRBV7-9 and J usage is TRBJ2-5; D gene ambiguous. The CDR3 is made up of 15 amino acids. The V end was cut by 4 bases, the J end by 5 bases, with 17 bases between. CDR1 SEHNR and CDR2 FQNEAQ come from the germline V gene (reference sequence). The CDR3 here is CASSSSPDLGETQYF. The CDR3 bases are TGTGCCAGCAGCTCCTCCCCGGACCTGGGGGAGACCCAGTACTTC.

V gene TRBV3-1 combines with J gene TRBJ1-1, with 7 nucleotides matching TRBD1. Germline loops: CDR1 LGHDT, CDR2 YNNKEL (reference sequence). With 0 bases clipped from V and 7 bases from J, the junction kept 5 bases outside the gene matches. The CDR3 loop spans 14 amino acids. The CDR3 loop is CASSQDPGTVEAFF. The CDR3 DNA reads as TGTGCCAGCAGCCAAGACCCCGGGACAGTTGAAGCTTTCTTT.

This clonotype was observed a handful of times. CDR3 bases: TGTGCCAGCAGGAAACAGGGAGAGCCCCAGCATTTT. Encoded protein: CASRKQGEPQHF. The rearrangement links TRBV6-6 to TRBJ1-5; D possibly corresponds to TRBD1 (6 bases). Germline CDR1 and CDR2: MNHNY and SVGAGI (reference sequence). Between the trimmed V and J ends, which lost 6 bases and 8 bases, there was a span of 11 bases. This CDR3 is built from 12 residues.

This clonotype was counted many times. This chain connects TRBV5-1 to TRBJ2-5; D unclear. Germline CDR1 reads SGHRS; CDR2 reads YFSETQ. V lost 4 bases and J lost 4, with 8 bases in between. CDR3 size: 12 residues. The CDR3 DNA reads as TGCGCCAGCAGCCCGACCCTAGAGACCCAGTACTTC. It translates to CASSPTLETQYF.

This rearrangement joins TRBV5-1 to TRBJ2-2; D could derive from TRBD1 or TRBD2 (6 bases each). V lost 7 bases and J lost 0, with 10 bases in between. The CDR3 runs 14 residues. Per germline, CDR1 SGHRS and CDR2 YFSETQ. The CDR3 region has the DNA TGCGCCAGCGGGGGGCAGTCGAACACCGGGGAGCTGTTTTTT. Amino acid sequence: CASGGQSNTGELFF.

This clonotype was seen ten or more times. CDR3 in DNA: TGCAGTGCTAGACCCTCGGGGAGGGAGAGCACAGATACGCAGTATTTT. This translates into CSARPSGRESTDTQYF. The V and J genes are TRBV20-1 and TRBJ2-3; TRBD2 matches 7 bases. V shed 2 bases and J 0 bases; nucleotides not matched to a gene: 8. This CDR3 has 16 amino acids. The germline V gene has CDR1 DFQATT and CDR2 SNEGSKA (reference sequence).

V is TRBV20-1 and J is TRBJ2-3, with TRBD1 identical over 8 bases. Germline CDR1 and CDR2: DFQATT and SNEGSKA (reference sequence). This CDR3 spans 13 amino acids. V shed 4 bases, J shed 1 base, and the junction held 1 base outside the gene matches. In DNA form, the CDR3 reads TGCAGTGCTAAACAGGGGGGCACAGATACGCAGTATTTT. Translated, it gives CSAKQGGTDTQYF.

This clonotype was seen more than once but under ten times. The V call is TRBV15, the J call TRBJ1-1; D not certain. Per the germline V gene, CDR1 is LNHNV and CDR2 is YYDKDF (reference sequence). The CDR3 spans 16 residues. The germline V and J ends were trimmed by 0 bases and 1 base, with 12 bases remaining between them. This chain's CDR3 is CATSRDKGSGNTEAFF. CDR3 DNA sequence: TGTGCCACCAGCAGAGATAAGGGATCGGGGAACACTGAAGCTTTCTTT.